This T cell receptor (beta chain) was sequenced during a study of T-cell reconstitution after alpha-beta-depleted transplantation in children (dated by TCRdb to about 2016). As for the study more broadly: T-cell immune reconstitution after TCRalphabeta/CD19-depleted allogeneic hematopoietic cell transplantation in children was quantitatively tracked in the study by means of TCR repertoire profiling.

This clonotype was detected only a few times. No antigen is known for it. Base qualities are not recorded, but no much larger clone differs from it by a single base. Per the publication, the treatment or condition label means: allogeneic hematopoietic cell transplantation with graft depleted of TCRalphabeta T cells and CD19 B cells. The children who served as transplant recipients had been given grafts of TCRalphabeta/CD19-depleted allogeneic hematopoietic cells. Summary of the overall study and its limitations: The frequencies of hyperexpanded clones fell over the following months, and after one year, T-cell counts and TCRbeta diversity were mostly attributed to newly produced T cells. The apparently early alphabetaT-cell count recovery about two months after transplant was reportedly dependent on only several hundred rapidly expanded clones derived from non-depleted graft cells. In some patients, high TCRbeta diversity at day 60 was attributed to recipient T cells and intrathymic progenitors that had survived conditioning.

Libraries were prepared through PCR. The instrument given in TCRdb is Illumina HiSeq 2500. Molecular barcoding was employed in the preparation of TCR libraries, with unique molecular identifiers being used to normalize TCRbeta repertoire quantification. TCRdb itself trimmed the public reads at Q25 with fastp, ran MiXCR and retained productive beta chains. Duplicate CDR3 protein sequences are folded into a single record with the most common DNA and genes. In this sample the table shows around 670,000 distinct CDR3 sequences, over 10% of which occur a single time. About 0.77% of the sample comes from the top ten. From cysteine to phenylalanine, the CDR3 is 17 amino acids long. The retained sequence is limited to the CDR3, 51 bases, with the frame set at the first base. From V the trimming removes 2 bases and from J it removes 5 bases, while the gene matches leave 9 bases of the junction unaccounted for. CDR1 and CDR2 (SGHVS, FQNEAQ) derive from the germline V gene.

Material: PBMCs, obtained before TCRalphabeta/CD19-depleted stem cell transplant. This receptor was identified in a girl aged 2 to 10 with congenital amegakaryocytic thrombocytopenia, due to receive a stem cell transplant. The chain joins TRBV7-8 to TRBJ2-1; the central 10 bases match TRBD2. The CDR3 region has the sequence CASSLRTSGHYNNEQFF. The nucleotides are TGTGCCAGCAGCTTAAGGACTAGCGGTCATTATAACAATGAGCAGTTCTTC.